This paragraph reports one T cell receptor beta chain. Antigen specificity is unknown. Method: immunoSEQ multiplex PCR; TCRdb's copy keeps in-frame clones and lacks some. The sample yields 140,000 or so clones, almost 90% seen once. The data derive from a study of T cell responses to AZD1222 COVID-19 vaccine. Notes on the study in general: Repertoires were obtained only post-peak T cell response. Donors, mostly white British, included more females; clonal diversity was possibly underestimated.

J lost 8 bases, V lost 8 bases, and 15 bases had no gene match. Germline CDR1 reads SQVTM; CDR2 reads ANQGSEA. The CDR3 runs to 14 residues. Sequenced material: peripheral blood, taken on day 0 of AZD1222 vaccination. The receptor comes from an adult in good health. J is TRBJ1-2 and V is TRBV29-1; TRBD1 matches 9 bases. DNA of the CDR3: TGCAGCTCCGGGACAGGGTCTATGAAAGGGGGCTACACCTTC. Its protein product is CSSGTGSMKGGYTF.